The 15 T cell receptor beta chains below come from one sample, sequenced in a study of blood T cells in healthy people across ages. Primers used in a second PCR of roughly 7 to 12 cycles were a sample-barcoded 5' primer and a J-beta primer mix. In TCRdb, the 5' RACE reads were re-called with MiXCR into one record per CDR3 protein. The profile shows approximately 1.5 million distinct CDR3 sequences, roughly 32% of them singletons. Sequencing input: blood. These receptors all stem from a woman aged 30 to 39 in good health.

This clonotype was seen a few times. The chain joins TRBV7-2 to TRBJ1-2; 10 positions agree with TRBD1. CDR3 size: 14 residues. V gave up 0 bases and J gave up 7 bases; unmatched junction bases: 2. CDR1 and CDR2 from the germline V gene are SGHTA and FQGNSA. The CDR3 DNA sequence: TGTGCCAGCAGCTTAGCGGGACAGGGGACTGGCTACACCTTC. It specifies CASSLAGQGTGYTF.

The chain couples TRBV6-1 to TRBJ2-5; 10 positions agree with TRBD1. The DNA end is more similar to TRBJ2-7, so the J call may be wrong. The CDR3 length is 20 residues. The germline CDR1 and CDR2 sequences are MNHNS and SASEGT. The CDR3 DNA reads TGTGCCAGCAGTGAAGCGCGGGGACAGGGGATTGCGTTTAGTGCCTACGAGCAGTACTTC. Protein product: CASSEARGQGIAFSAYEQYF.

The chain has TRBV20-1 and TRBJ2-3; TRBD2 aligns across 11 bases. The CDR3 runs 14 residues. The ends lost 4 bases at V and 9 bases at J; junction bases unmatched: 9. Germline CDR1 is DFQATT and CDR2 is SNEGSKA (reference sequence). This CDR3 reads CSATLYRTSGTQYF. The CDR3 DNA follows: TGCAGTGCTACTCTCTACCGGACTAGCGGGACGCAGTATTTT.

The chain is built from TRBV27 and TRBJ2-5; TRBD1 matches at 11 bases. Germline V lookup: CDR1 MNHEY, CDR2 SMNVEV (reference sequence). The junction had 5 bases not matched to a gene; V was cut back by 6 bases and J by 2 bases. The CDR3 runs to 15 residues. The CDR3 reads CASRPGQGVQETQYF. The CDR3 region has the DNA TGTGCCAGCAGACCGGGACAGGGGGTGCAAGAGACCCAGTACTTC.

The chain recombines TRBV20-1 with TRBJ2-5; 10 nucleotides align to TRBD2. Per the germline V gene, CDR1 is DFQATT and CDR2 is SNEGSKA (reference sequence). The V gene end was trimmed by 1 base and the J gene end by 7 bases; junction bases not matched to a gene: 9. The CDR3 is 15 residues long. The CDR3 sequence is CSARVERGGVGTQYF. The CDR3 bases are TGCAGTGCTAGAGTCGAGCGGGGGGGCGTGGGGACCCAGTACTTC.

CDR3 sequence: CASRGSRTDTQYF. CDR3 in DNA: TGTGCCAGCAGAGGCTCGCGCACAGATACGCAGTATTTT. The genes are TRBV2 and TRBJ2-3; D is unresolved. The germline V gene has CDR1 SNHLY and CDR2 FYNNEI. This CDR3 spans 13 amino acids. The germline V and J ends were trimmed by 6 bases and 1 base, with 8 bases remaining between them.

This clonotype was detected many times. The genes are TRBV5-1 and TRBJ1-1; D not certain. Per germline, CDR1 SGHRS and CDR2 YFSETQ. V was cut by 1 base and J by 0 bases, with 7 bases left in between. The CDR3 totals 14 residues. In DNA form, the CDR3 reads TGCGCCAGCAGCTTGAGGGCCCTGAACACTGAAGCTTTCTTT. This sequence encodes CASSLRALNTEAFF. Full variable domain (outside the CDR3, taken from reference TRBV5-1 and TRBJ1-1): KAGVTQTPRYLIKTRGQQVTLSCSPISGHRSVSWYQQTPGQGLQFLFEYFSETQRNKGNFPGRFSGRQFSNSRSEMNVSTLELGDSALYLCASSLRALNTEAFFGQGTRLTVV.

The chain uses TRBV18 and TRBJ2-5; D possibly corresponds to TRBD2 (5 bases). CDR1 KGHSH and CDR2 LQKENI come from the germline V gene. Between the trimmed V and J ends, which lost 3 bases and 2 bases, there was a span of 16 bases. This CDR3 is built from 16 residues. The CDR3 DNA is TGTGCCAGCTCACCCTTCCCCAGCGGAGGTCAAGAGACCCAGTACTTC. It yields the protein CASSPFPSGGQETQYF.

Regarding this clonotype: At one of its ends the junction is not consistent with the germline gene, which may arise from a read error. CDR3: CTSSYKVNEQFF. The DNA for the CDR3 is TGTACCAGCAGTTACAAGGTTAATGAGCAGTTCTTC. The gene calls are TRBV6-6 and TRBJ2-1; D remains unclear. This CDR3 region has 12 residues. Germline V CDR1 and CDR2: MNHNY, SVGAGI (reference sequence).

The chain joins TRBV20-1 to TRBJ2-1, with D uncertain. The CDR3 is 16 residues long. Germline CDR1 and CDR2: DFQATT and SNEGSKA (reference sequence). Between the trimmed V and J ends, which lost 6 bases and 4 bases, there was a span of 22 bases. This CDR3 is CSAPGLPPHLYNEQFF. The CDR3 DNA follows: TGCAGTGCCCCTGGGCTACCACCCCATCTATACAATGAGCAGTTCTTC.

This clonotype appeared a few times. This rearrangement joins TRBV4-1 to TRBJ2-1, with 11 positions matching TRBD1. This CDR3 region has 17 residues. Trimming cost V 1 base and J 0 bases; bases outside gene matches: 2. Germline assignment: CDR1 MGHRA and CDR2 YSYEKL. As DNA, the CDR3 is TGCGCCAGCAGCCAAGGTGGGACAGGGGGCTCCTACAATGAGCAGTTCTTC. Amino acids: CASSQGGTGGSYNEQFF.

The V and J genes are TRBV7-3 and TRBJ2-5, with 7 bases matching TRBD2. Trimming took 5 bases from V and 0 from J; bases not matched to a gene: 9. The CDR3 totals 16 residues. CDR1 is SGHTA, CDR2 FQGTGA, per germline. The CDR3 region has the DNA TGTGCCAGCAGCCCGAACGGGGGGTCCTACCAAGAGACCCAGTACTTC. This gives the protein CASSPNGGSYQETQYF.

Only a few counts were recorded for this clonotype. J is TRBJ2-5 and V is TRBV4-2; 8 bases fit TRBD2. The CDR3 is 18 residues long. In germline, CDR1 is LGHNA, CDR2 YNFKEQ. V lost 1 base to trimming and J lost 3 bases; unmatched junction nucleotides: 13. The CDR3 is CASSQVGNGRAVKETQYF. The CDR3 nucleotides read TGTGCCAGCAGCCAAGTAGGGAACGGGAGGGCCGTTAAAGAGACCCAGTACTTC.

This clonotype occurred once. The chain carries TRBV20-1 and TRBJ1-2; 7 positions match TRBD1. The CDR3 contains 12 residues. The V and J ends lost 5 bases and 7 bases, in that order; junction bases with no gene match: 7. CDR1 is DFQATT and CDR2 is SNEGSKA in the germline V gene (reference sequence). The CDR3 bases are TGCAGTGCTGGGCGGGACAGCTGTGGCTACACCTTC. Translated: CSAGRDSCGYTF.

This clonotype has only a few counts. The chain couples TRBV7-6 to TRBJ1-2; 7 bases are shared with TRBD1. The CDR3 totals 14 residues. The germline V gene has CDR1 SGHVS and CDR2 FNYEAQ. V shed 6 bases and J 6 bases; nucleotides not matched to a gene: 10. CDR3 DNA sequence: TGTGCCAGCAGTGACAGGGTTTCCGCGGATGGCTACACCTTC. Translation gives CASSDRVSADGYTF.